Described below is a single T cell receptor (beta chain) sequence and its context. Its antigen is unknown. The sample holds no much larger clone one base away, and base qualities are not on file. This specimen comes from a study of shared clonotypes between healthy human individuals (TCRdb year 2020). Describing the broader study: A few men and a couple of women, aged 18 to 49 years, made up the cohort. For each donor, CD4 naive and CD4 memory were each run on three plates, CD8 naive on two plates, and CD8 memory on one plate. To estimate repertoire size and how much clonotypes are shared between individuals, the study performed deep sequencing of blood TCR repertoires from a handful of healthy adults. To increase sequencing depth and limit assay-specific biases, different laboratories used diverse techniques to prepare libraries and sequence TCR repertoires. Per donor, leukapheresis produced somewhere between about 0.8 and 9 billion PBMCs.

Using the deep immunoSEQ assay, multiplex PCR amplified TCR CDR3 regions from genomic DNA. Genomic DNA extracted from each cell subset was distributed evenly over all wells of several immunoSEQ 96-well plates, and each plate served as one replicate. For sorted subsets, each replicate PCR was loaded with 200 to 250 ng genomic DNA, equivalent to about 33,000 T cell genomes. Purified libraries were measured with a Qubit 3.0 fluorometer, size-checked on a Bioanalyzer 2100, and measured again with the KAPA Library Quantification kit. Every immunoSEQ 96-well plate was sequenced on a dedicated single-read 150-cycle Illumina NextSeq 550 flow cell. The source study handled its data this way. Because the immunoSEQ output included only junctional sequences and no quality scores, the filtering could not be the same as the filtering used for full-length reads. Sequences were annotated with PyIR, a Python wrapper for IgBLAST v1.9, using IMGT germline references to assign V/J genes and CDR3. Reads with weak V/J assignments (E-value above 1e-6), missing CDR3, stop codons, out-of-frame junctions, or ambiguous translated residues were removed. A V3J clonotype was defined by an identical inferred V gene, J gene, and CDR3 amino acid sequence. Percentage overlap between repertoires was computed as shared unique clonotypes divided by the size of the smaller repertoire. Repertoire richness was assessed with RTK rarefaction, the Chao1 estimator, and Recon v2.1 estimates of unobserved clonotypes. Generation probabilities were computed with OLGA for all TCRbeta clonotypes obtained by the gDNA method from several donors. Drawn from immuneACCESS, this table holds only the in-frame rearrangements with V and J called that TCRdb kept. Clones are partly lost; checked studies trace under half to an unresolved V gene and leave the rest unexplained. V and J calls and clone size are given by that table; D and trimming were obtained from the DNA. The sample profile shows about 2.4 million clones; 90% to 95% of them were found once. The leading ten clones occupy approximately 0.37% of the sample.

The donors were healthy, HIV-negative adults who had no recently reported acute infections or vaccinations. Only Caucasian adults living in Nashville, Tennessee, USA were represented among the donors. CD4+ T cells were enriched by magnetic negative selection; naive cells were then positively selected on CD45RA, and the negative fraction formed the memory subset. After blood collection by leukapheresis, PBMCs were isolated using Ficoll-Histopaque density gradient centrifugation and then cryopreserved in the vapor phase of liquid nitrogen. Analytical flow cytometry was used to check the purity and quantity of each magnetically sorted T cell population. Genomic DNA was isolated from every sorted fraction and measured by UV absorbance on a Nanodrop 2000c. The CDR3 holds 15 amino acids from the cysteine to the phenylalanine. Just CDR3 DNA is preserved here, 45 bases in frame from base 1. CDR1 and CDR2, looked up from the germline V gene, are MDHEN and SYDVKM. V loses 6 bases, J loses 4 bases, and the germline ends lie 15 bases apart.

What the study reported, not specific to this receptor: Compared with non-shared clonotypes, clonotypes shared by all four sorted-subset donors had higher generation probabilities. Approximately 5% of naive CD4, around 3.5% of naive CD8, around 2.3% of memory CD4, and over 0.35% of memory CD8 clonotypes were shared across a few donors. Only blood was sampled, and tissue TCR repertoires likely differ from those in blood. The genetic and exposure-history diversity represented was limited by the small number of donors. Pairwise subsampling led to the expectation that sequencing depth would affect the degree of clonotype sharing among donors. Larger estimated clonotype richness was generally found for naive subsets than for memory subsets. Even with the large sequencing depth, rarefaction of the sorted-subset datasets indicated that sequencing was incomplete.

The chain employs TRBV28 and TRBJ2-2; TRBD2 might be the D gene, on 5 matching bases. The TCR was taken from a man younger than 35 in good health. Some clones in this sample may be carry-over from other donors' samples. Sequencing was carried out using naive CD4+ T cells from PBMCs. What the cell subset or site label conveys for this sample: CD45RA+ positively selected. The CDR3 is CASSPMTRVTGELFF. At the DNA level, the sequence is TGTGCCAGCAGCCCGATGACGCGGGTCACCGGGGAGCTGTTTTTT.